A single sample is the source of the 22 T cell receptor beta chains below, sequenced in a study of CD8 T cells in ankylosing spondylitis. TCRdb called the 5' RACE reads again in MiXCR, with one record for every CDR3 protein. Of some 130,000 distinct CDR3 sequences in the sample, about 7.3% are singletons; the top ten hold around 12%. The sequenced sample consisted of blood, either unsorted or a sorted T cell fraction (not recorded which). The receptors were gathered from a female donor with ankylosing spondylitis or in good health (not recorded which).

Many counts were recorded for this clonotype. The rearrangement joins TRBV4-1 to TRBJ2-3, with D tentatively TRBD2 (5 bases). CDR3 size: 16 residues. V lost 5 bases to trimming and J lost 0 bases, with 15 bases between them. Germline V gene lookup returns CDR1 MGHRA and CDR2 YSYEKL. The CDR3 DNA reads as TGCGCCAGCAGCGATATTCTAGCAGAAAGCACAGATACGCAGTATTTT. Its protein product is CASSDILAESTDTQYF.

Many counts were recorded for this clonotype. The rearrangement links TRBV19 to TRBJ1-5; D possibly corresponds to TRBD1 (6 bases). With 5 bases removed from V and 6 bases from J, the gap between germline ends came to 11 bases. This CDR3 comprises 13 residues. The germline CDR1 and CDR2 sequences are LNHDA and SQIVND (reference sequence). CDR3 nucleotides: TGTGCCAGTAGTTCACAGGGAGGTCAGCCCCAGCATTTT. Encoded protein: CASSSQGGQPQHF.

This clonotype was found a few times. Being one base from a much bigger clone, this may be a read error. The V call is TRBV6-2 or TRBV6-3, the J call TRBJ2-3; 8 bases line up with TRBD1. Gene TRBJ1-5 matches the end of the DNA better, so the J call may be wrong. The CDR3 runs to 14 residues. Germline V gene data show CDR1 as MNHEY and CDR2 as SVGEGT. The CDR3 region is CASSWTGPTDTQHF. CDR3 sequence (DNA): TGTGCCAGCAGTTGGACAGGGCCGACAGATACGCAGCATTTT.

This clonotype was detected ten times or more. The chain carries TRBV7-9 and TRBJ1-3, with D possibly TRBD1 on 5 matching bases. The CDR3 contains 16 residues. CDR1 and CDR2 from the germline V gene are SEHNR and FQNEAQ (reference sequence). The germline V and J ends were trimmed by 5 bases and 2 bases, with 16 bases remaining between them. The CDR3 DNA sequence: TGTGCCAGCAGCCAACGTTCAGGGATACCTGGAAACACCATATATTTT. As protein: CASSQRSGIPGNTIYF.

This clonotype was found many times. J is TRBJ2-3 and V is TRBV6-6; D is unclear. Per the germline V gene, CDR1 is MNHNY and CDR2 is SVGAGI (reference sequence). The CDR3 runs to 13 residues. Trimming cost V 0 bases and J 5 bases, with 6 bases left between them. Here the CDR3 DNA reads TGTGCCAGCAGTTACTCGAAGGGAGATACGCAGTATTTT. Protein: CASSYSKGDTQYF.

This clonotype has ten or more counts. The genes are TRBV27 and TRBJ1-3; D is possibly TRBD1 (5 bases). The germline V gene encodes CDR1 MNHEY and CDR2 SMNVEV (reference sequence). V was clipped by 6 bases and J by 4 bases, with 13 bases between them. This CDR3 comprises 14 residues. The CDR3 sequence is CASSRGGPGNTIYF. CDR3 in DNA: TGTGCCAGCAGCCGGGGCGGTCCCGGAAACACCATATATTTT.

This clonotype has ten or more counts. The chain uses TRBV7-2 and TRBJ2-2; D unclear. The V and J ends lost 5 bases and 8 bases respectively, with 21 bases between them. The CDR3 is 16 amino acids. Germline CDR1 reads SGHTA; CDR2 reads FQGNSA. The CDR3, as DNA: TGTGCCAGCAGCCCCGCTGTTGGCGGCTATGGGGGGGAGCTGTTTTTT. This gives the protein CASSPAVGGYGGELFF.

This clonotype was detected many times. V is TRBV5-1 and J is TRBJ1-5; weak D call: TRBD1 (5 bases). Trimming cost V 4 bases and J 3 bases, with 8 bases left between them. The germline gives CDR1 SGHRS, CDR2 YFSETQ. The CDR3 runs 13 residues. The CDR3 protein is CASSTGSNQPQHF. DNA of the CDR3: TGCGCCAGCAGCACAGGCTCCAATCAGCCCCAGCATTTT.

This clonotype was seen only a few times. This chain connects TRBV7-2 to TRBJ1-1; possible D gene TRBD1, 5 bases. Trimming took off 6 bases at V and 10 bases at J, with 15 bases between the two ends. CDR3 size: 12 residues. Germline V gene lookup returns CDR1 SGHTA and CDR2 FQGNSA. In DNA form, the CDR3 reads TGTGCCAGCAGTTACCTCAGCCAGGGAGCTTTCTTT. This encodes CASSYLSQGAFF. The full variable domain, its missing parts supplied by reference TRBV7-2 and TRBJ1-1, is GAGVSQSPSNKVTEKGKDVELRCDPISGHTALYWYRQSLGQGLEFLIYFQGNSAPDKSGLPSDRFSAERTGGSVSTLTIQRTQQEDSAVYLCASSYLSQGAFFGQGTRLTVV.

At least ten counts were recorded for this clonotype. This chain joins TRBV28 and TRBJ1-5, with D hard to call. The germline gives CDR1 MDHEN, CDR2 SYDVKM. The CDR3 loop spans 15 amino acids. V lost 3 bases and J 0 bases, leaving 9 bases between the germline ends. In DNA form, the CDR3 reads TGTGCCAGCAGTTTTGCCGGGAATAGCAATCAGCCCCAGCATTTT. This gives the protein CASSFAGNSNQPQHF.

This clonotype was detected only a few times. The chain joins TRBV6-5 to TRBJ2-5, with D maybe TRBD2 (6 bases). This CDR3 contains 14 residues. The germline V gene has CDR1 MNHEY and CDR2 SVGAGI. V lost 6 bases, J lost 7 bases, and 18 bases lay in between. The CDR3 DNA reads TGTGCCAGCAGCGACTCCTCGCACGGGGGGACCCAGTACTTC. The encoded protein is CASSDSSHGGTQYF.

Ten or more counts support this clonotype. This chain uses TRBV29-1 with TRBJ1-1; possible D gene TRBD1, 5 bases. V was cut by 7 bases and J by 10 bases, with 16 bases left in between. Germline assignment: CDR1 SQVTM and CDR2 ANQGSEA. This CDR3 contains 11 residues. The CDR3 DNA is TGCAGCGGCCATAGGGGCAATGTAGCTTTCTTT. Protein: CSGHRGNVAFF.

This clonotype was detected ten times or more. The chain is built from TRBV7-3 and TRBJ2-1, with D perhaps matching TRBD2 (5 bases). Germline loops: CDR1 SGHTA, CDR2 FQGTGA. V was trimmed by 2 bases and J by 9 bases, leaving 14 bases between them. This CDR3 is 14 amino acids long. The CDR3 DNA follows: TGTGCCAGCAGCTTATGGTCTAGTCGGGGTGAGCAGTTCTTC. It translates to CASSLWSSRGEQFF. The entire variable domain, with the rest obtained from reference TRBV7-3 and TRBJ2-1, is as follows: GAGVSQTPSNKVTEKGKYVELRCDPISGHTALYWYRQSLGQGPEFLIYFQGTGAADDSGLPNDRFFAVRPEGSVSTLKIQRTERGDSAVYLCASSLWSSRGEQFFGPGTRLTVL.

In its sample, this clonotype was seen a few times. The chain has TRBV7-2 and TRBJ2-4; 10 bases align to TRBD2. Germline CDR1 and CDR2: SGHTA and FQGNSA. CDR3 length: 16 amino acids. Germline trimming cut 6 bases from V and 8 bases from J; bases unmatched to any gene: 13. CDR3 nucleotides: TGTGCCAGCAGAGCTTCTAGCGGGGGCGGAGGGGACATTCAGTACTTC. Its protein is CASRASSGGGGDIQYF.

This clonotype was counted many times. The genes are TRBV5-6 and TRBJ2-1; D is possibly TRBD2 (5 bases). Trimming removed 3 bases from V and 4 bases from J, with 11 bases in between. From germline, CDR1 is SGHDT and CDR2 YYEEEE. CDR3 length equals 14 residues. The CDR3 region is CASSSRERYNEQFF. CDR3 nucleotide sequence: TGTGCCAGCAGCTCGAGGGAAAGGTACAATGAGCAGTTCTTC.

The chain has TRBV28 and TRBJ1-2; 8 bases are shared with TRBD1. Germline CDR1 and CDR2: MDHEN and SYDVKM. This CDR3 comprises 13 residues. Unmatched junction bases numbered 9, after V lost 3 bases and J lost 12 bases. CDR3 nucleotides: TGTGCCAGCAGTTTGGGAAGACAGGGGCGCCACACCTTC. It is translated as CASSLGRQGRHTF.

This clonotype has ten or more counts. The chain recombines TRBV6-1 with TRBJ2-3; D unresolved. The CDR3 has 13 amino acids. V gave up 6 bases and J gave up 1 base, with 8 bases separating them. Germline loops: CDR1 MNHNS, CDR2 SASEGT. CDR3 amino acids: CASRERGTDTQYF. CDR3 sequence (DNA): TGTGCCAGCAGGGAAAGGGGCACAGATACGCAGTATTTT.

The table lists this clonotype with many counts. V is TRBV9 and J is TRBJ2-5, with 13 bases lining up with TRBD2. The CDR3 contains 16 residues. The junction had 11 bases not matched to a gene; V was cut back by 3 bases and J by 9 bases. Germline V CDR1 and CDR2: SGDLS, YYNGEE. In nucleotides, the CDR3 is TGTGCCAGCAGCGCCCCCGGGACTAGCGGGACCGGGGCCCAGTACTTC. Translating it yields CASSAPGTSGTGAQYF. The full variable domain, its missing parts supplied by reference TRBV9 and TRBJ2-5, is DSGVTQTPKHLITATGQRVTLRCSPRSGDLSVYWYQQSLDQGLQFLIQYYNGEERAKGNILERFSAQQFPDLHSELNLSSLELGDSALYFCASSAPGTSGTGAQYFGPGTRLLVL.

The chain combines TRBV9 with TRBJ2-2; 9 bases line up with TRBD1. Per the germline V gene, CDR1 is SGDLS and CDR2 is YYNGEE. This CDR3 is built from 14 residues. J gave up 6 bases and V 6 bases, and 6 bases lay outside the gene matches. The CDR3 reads CASTRDRDAGELFF. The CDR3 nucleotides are TGTGCCAGCACAAGGGACAGGGACGCCGGGGAGCTGTTTTTT.

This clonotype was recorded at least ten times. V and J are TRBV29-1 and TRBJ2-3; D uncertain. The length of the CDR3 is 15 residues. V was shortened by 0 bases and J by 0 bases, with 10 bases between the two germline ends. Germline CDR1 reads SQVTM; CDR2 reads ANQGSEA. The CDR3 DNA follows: TGCAGCGTTGAAGAGGGCACCTCTAGCACAGATACGCAGTATTTT. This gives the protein CSVEEGTSSTDTQYF.

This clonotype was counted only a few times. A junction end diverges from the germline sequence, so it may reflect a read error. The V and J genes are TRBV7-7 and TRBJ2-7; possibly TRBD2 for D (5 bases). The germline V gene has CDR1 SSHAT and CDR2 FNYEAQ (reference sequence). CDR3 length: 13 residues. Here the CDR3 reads CASSLRGNYEQYF. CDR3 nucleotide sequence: TGTGCTAGCAGCTTAAGAGGGAATTACGAGCAGTACTTC.

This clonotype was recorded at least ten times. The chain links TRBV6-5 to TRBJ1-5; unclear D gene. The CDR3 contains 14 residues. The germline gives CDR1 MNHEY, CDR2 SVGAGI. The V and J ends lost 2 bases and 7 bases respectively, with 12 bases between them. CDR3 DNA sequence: TGTGCCAGCAGTTACAAACGGGAGGGCCAGCCCCAGCATTTT. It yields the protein CASSYKREGQPQHF.